Each of the 14 T cell receptor beta chains below was sequenced from the same sample in a study of blood T cell repertoires in COVID-19. The data were produced by immunoSEQ multiplex PCR, yet TCRdb's version contains in-frame clones alone and is incomplete. The sample lists fewer than 55,000 clones, around 81% occurring once. Sequencing was carried out using peripheral blood. These receptor sequences come from an elderly woman with COVID-19, enrolled during active disease.

This clone has just one count. This chain connects TRBV18 to TRBJ1-2; TRBD1 might be the D (6 bases). The CDR3 length is 16 residues. Per germline, CDR1 KGHSH and CDR2 LQKENI. The V end was cut by 3 bases, the J end by 6 bases, with 20 bases between. Here the CDR3 reads CASSPRGAGLLDGYTF. Written as DNA, the CDR3 is TGTGCCAGCTCACCCCGGGGGGCAGGTCTGTTAGATGGCTACACCTTC.

The chain recombines TRBV3-1 (or the pseudogene TRBV3-2) with TRBJ2-7; 11 nucleotides align to TRBD2. The CDR3 runs 19 residues. V lost 1 base, J lost 5 bases, and 16 bases stayed unmatched. Germline-derived CDR1 and CDR2 are LGHDT and YNNKEL (reference sequence). In nucleotides, the CDR3 is TGTGCCAGCAGCCAAGCCACTCGGCTACTAGCGGGAGTCGACCACGAGCAGTACTTC. The encoded protein is CASSQATRLLAGVDHEQYF.

The chain combines TRBV7-9 with TRBJ1-1; D is unclear. CDR1 is SEHNR and CDR2 is FQNEAQ in the germline V gene (reference sequence). CDR3 length equals 13 residues. Trimming shortened V by 8 bases and J by 3 bases, and 13 bases separated the two germline ends. CDR3: CASAAGLYTEAFF. CDR3 nucleotides: TGTGCCAGCGCCGCTGGGCTGTACACTGAAGCTTTCTTT. Supplemented by reference TRBV7-9 and TRBJ1-1, the full variable domain reads DTGVSQNPRHKITKRGQNVTFRCDPISEHNRLYWYRQTLGQGPEFLTYFQNEAQLEKSRLLSDRFSAERPKGSFSTLEIQRTEQGDSAMYLCASAAGLYTEAFFGQGTRLTVV.

This clone is judged medium-sized. The chain has TRBV5-1 and TRBJ2-1, with 12 positions matching TRBD1. This CDR3 has 16 residues. Germline V gene sequence: CDR1 SGHRS, CDR2 YFSETQ. J was trimmed by 7 bases and V by 0 bases; bases with no gene match: 5. This chain's CDR3 is CASSLEGTGGVNEQFF. The CDR3 nucleotides read TGCGCCAGCAGCTTGGAGGGGACAGGGGGCGTAAATGAGCAGTTCTTC.

This chain uses TRBV2 with TRBJ1-5, with TRBD1 identical over 8 bases. The CDR3 length is 15 residues. V dropped 5 bases and J dropped 6; count of bases not matched to a gene: 9. CDR1 is SNHLY and CDR2 is FYNNEI in the germline V gene. CDR3 sequence reads: CASSKTGGSVQPQHF. CDR3 bases: TGTGCCAGCAGTAAAACAGGGGGGTCGGTTCAGCCCCAGCATTTT.

The sample holds one count of this clone. Here the CDR3 reads CATSRPSGGNEQFF. The CDR3 bases are TGTGCCACCAGCAGACCCTCTGGCGGCAATGAGCAGTTCTTC. V gene TRBV15 combines with J gene TRBJ2-1; D gene ambiguous. The CDR3 runs 14 residues. V was trimmed by 2 bases and J by 6 bases, leaving 11 bases between them. Germline assignment: CDR1 LNHNV and CDR2 YYDKDF (reference sequence). The variable domain in full, completed from reference TRBV15 and TRBJ2-1, reads DAMVIQNPRYQVTQFGKPVTLSCSQTLNHNVMYWYQQKSSQAPKLLFHYYDKDFNNEADTPDNFQSRRPNTSFCFLDIRSPGLGDTAMYLCATSRPSGGNEQFFGPGTRLTVL.

V is TRBV18 and J is TRBJ1-5; the match to TRBD1 covers 7 bases. The CDR3 sequence is 13 residues long. In germline, CDR1 is KGHSH, CDR2 LQKENI. V was clipped by 4 bases and J by 7 bases; unmatched bases: 4. The CDR3 region is CASSQGADQPQHF. CDR3 DNA sequence: TGTGCCAGCTCACAGGGGGCGGACCAGCCCCAGCATTTT.

The rearrangement links TRBV5-1 to TRBJ2-3, with D possibly TRBD2 on 6 matching bases. Germline V gene sequence: CDR1 SGHRS, CDR2 YFSETQ. The CDR3 runs 16 residues. Between the trimmed V and J ends, which lost 4 bases and 6 bases, there was a span of 21 bases. CDR3 in DNA: TGCGCCAGCAGCCGGGACGGGGGACCAGACTTCGATACGCAGTATTTT. Encoded protein: CASSRDGGPDFDTQYF.

V and J are TRBV9 and TRBJ2-7, with 7 bases lining up with TRBD1. The J segment lost 6 bases and the V segment lost 4 bases, leaving 10 bases of the junction unmatched. CDR1 and CDR2 (germline): SGDLS, YYNGEE. The CDR3 is made up of 14 amino acids. The CDR3 nucleotides read TGTGCCAGCAGCCCCCGGACAGGCATTGTCGAGCAGTACTTC. It translates to CASSPRTGIVEQYF.

This chain connects TRBV24-1 to TRBJ2-3; TRBD2 matches 9 bases. V shed 2 bases and J 11 bases; nucleotides not matched to a gene: 13. Germline-derived CDR1 and CDR2 are KGHDR and SFDVKD. There are 16 residues in the CDR3. This CDR3 reads CATSDSPASGTHGQYF. The CDR3 region has the DNA TGTGCCACCAGTGATTCCCCGGCTAGCGGGACCCACGGGCAGTATTTT.

The chain employs TRBV18 and TRBJ2-5, with 13 bases matching TRBD2. V dropped 6 bases and J dropped 1; count of bases not matched to a gene: 14. The CDR3 contains 19 residues. Germline assignment: CDR1 KGHSH and CDR2 LQKENI. CDR3 loop: CASSPSPGLAGTSQETQYF. In DNA form, the CDR3 reads TGTGCCAGCTCTCCCTCTCCGGGACTAGCGGGAACCAGCCAAGAGACCCAGTACTTC.

The CDR3 region has the DNA TGTGCCACTCGGGGCGGGGCATCCTACAATGAGCAGTTCTTC. Translating gives CATRGGASYNEQFF. The V gene is TRBV11-2, the J gene TRBJ2-1; possible D gene TRBD2, 6 bases. Germline-derived CDR1 and CDR2 are SGHAT and FQNNGV. This CDR3 spans 14 amino acids. Trimming cost V 10 bases and J 1 base, with 14 bases left between them. Based on the CDR3 plus reference TRBV11-2 and TRBJ2-1, the full variable domain is EAGVAQSPRYKIIEKRQSVAFWCNPISGHATLYWYQQILGQGPKLLIQFQNNGVVDDSQLPKDRFSAERLKGVDSTLKIQPAKLEDSAVYLCATRGGASYNEQFFGPGTRLTVL.

The J gene is TRBJ1-2, the V gene TRBV6-5, with a possible D match to TRBD1 (6 bases). The CDR3 has 16 residues. Germline assignment: CDR1 MNHEY and CDR2 SVGAGI. V shed 0 bases and J shed 8 bases, with 19 bases lying between them. This chain's CDR3 is CASSYSISGQSDGYTF. The CDR3, as DNA: TGTGCCAGCAGTTACTCGATTTCTGGACAGAGTGACGGCTACACCTTC.

This clone has just one count. This chain uses TRBV5-1 with TRBJ2-2; 14 bases are a match to TRBD2. J gave up 7 bases and V 4 bases, and 12 bases lay outside the gene matches. The length of the CDR3 is 18 residues. Germline assignment: CDR1 SGHRS and CDR2 YFSETQ. For the CDR3, the DNA is TGCGCCAGCAGCGCCGGACTAGCGGGAGGCCCTCTTCGCGGGGAGCTGTTTTTT. It is translated as CASSAGLAGGPLRGELFF.